The 7 T cell receptor beta chains below were found in one sample sequenced in a study of shared clonotypes between healthy human individuals. The method was immunoSEQ multiplex PCR; TCRdb's version includes in-frame clones alone and lacks a portion of them. The table records over a million clones, approximately 70% of them present only once. Sequencing was performed on memory CD4+ T cells sorted from blood. Subset described: CD45RA-negative fraction. These TCRs come from a man aged 18 to 30 in good health.

This sequence joins TRBV7-9 and TRBJ2-7, with 9 bases fitting TRBD1. Per the germline V gene, CDR1 is SEHNR and CDR2 is FQNEAQ (reference sequence). The CDR3 is 16 amino acids. J gave up 5 bases and V 2 bases, and 10 bases lay outside the gene matches. The CDR3 loop is CASSLFLHDRGDEQYF. The CDR3 DNA sequence: TGTGCCAGCAGCTTATTCCTTCACGACAGGGGGGACGAGCAGTACTTC.

The chain employs TRBV19 and TRBJ2-7; 7 nucleotides match TRBD2. This CDR3 comprises 15 residues. V dropped 3 bases and J dropped 2; count of bases not matched to a gene: 7. Germline lookup yields CDR1 LNHDA and CDR2 SQIVND (reference sequence). CDR3 in amino acids: CASSMKAGSTYEQYF. The CDR3 nucleotides are TGTGCCAGTAGTATGAAAGCGGGATCCACCTACGAGCAGTACTTC.

This chain joins TRBV5-4 and TRBJ2-3; D possibly matches TRBD1 or TRBD2 (6 bases each). The length of the CDR3 is 15 residues. Germline-derived CDR1 and CDR2 are SGHNT and YYREEE (reference sequence). V was cut by 1 base and J by 4 bases, with 13 bases left in between. The CDR3 loop is CASSLSRGEADTQYF. The CDR3 nucleotides read TGTGCCAGCAGCTTGTCAAGGGGGGAGGCAGATACGCAGTATTTT.

The chain carries TRBV2 and TRBJ1-4, with 7 positions matching TRBD1. The CDR3 covers 15 residues. V was pared by 5 bases and J by 6 bases, with 9 bases of the junction left unmatched. Germline loops: CDR1 SNHLY, CDR2 FYNNEI. The CDR3 sequence is CASSKQGLGDEKLFF. DNA of the CDR3: TGTGCCAGCAGTAAACAGGGGCTGGGGGATGAAAAACTGTTTTTT. Full variable domain (outside the CDR3, taken from reference TRBV2 and TRBJ1-4): EPEVTQTPSHQVTQMGQEVILRCVPISNHLYFYWYRQILGQKVEFLVSFYNNEISEKSEIFDDQFSVERPDGSNFTLKIRSTKLEDSAMYFCASSKQGLGDEKLFFGSGTQLSVL.

The J gene is TRBJ1-1, the V gene TRBV11-2; the match to TRBD1 covers 12 bases. V lost 5 bases and J lost 5; bases outside the gene matches: 12. Germline V lookup: CDR1 SGHAT, CDR2 FQNNGV. The CDR3 length is 17 residues. In DNA form, the CDR3 reads TGTGCCAGCAGCCGTACCGGGACAGGGGGCGCAGGGACTGAAGCTTTCTTT. Its protein product is CASSRTGTGGAGTEAFF. Filled out from reference TRBV11-2 and TRBJ1-1, the complete variable domain reads EAGVAQSPRYKIIEKRQSVAFWCNPISGHATLYWYQQILGQGPKLLIQFQNNGVVDDSQLPKDRFSAERLKGVDSTLKIQPAKLEDSAVYLCASSRTGTGGAGTEAFFGQGTRLTVV.

The rearrangement links TRBV10-3 to TRBJ1-1, with a tentative D call TRBD1 (6 bases). The germline V gene encodes CDR1 ENHRY and CDR2 SYGVKD. There are 15 residues in the CDR3. V dropped 0 bases and J dropped 5 bases, with 13 bases sitting between them. Written as DNA, the CDR3 is TGTGCCATCAGTGAGTCGGTAGGGGGGAATACTGAAGCTTTCTTT. Its translation is CAISESVGGNTEAFF.

This chain connects TRBV2 to TRBJ1-1, with D tentatively TRBD1 (5 bases). The V gene's germline CDR1 is SNHLY and CDR2 FYNNEI. CDR3 length equals 15 residues. V lost 1 base, J lost 8 bases, and 17 bases lay in between. For the CDR3, the DNA is TGTGCCAGCAGTGAAGGAGGGACTAAGGGAGCGGAAGCTTTCTTT. Translation: CASSEGGTKGAEAFF.